Listed below are T cell receptor beta chains from one sample, sequenced in a study of Ad26.COV2.S vaccination and SARS-CoV-2 variants. Method: immunoSEQ multiplex PCR; TCRdb's copy keeps in-frame clones and lacks some. The table lists around 340,000 clones, about 88% of them singletons. Sequenced material: peripheral blood, taken in a trial of Ad26.COV2.S vaccine versus placebo. All receptors derive from a person between 18 and 65 years old who received the Ad26.COV2.S COVID-19 vaccine or a placebo. Both conserved end residues are part of each CDR3. The order of the fields is V gene, D gene, clone size, J gene, CDR3 protein, CDR3 DNA. The D gene is left open where the match is weak. Not every row has a clone size; where given, it reads once, few, many or a size class.

TRBV5-1	TRBD1	-	TRBJ2-7	CASSSGTGTYEQYF	TGCGCCAGCAGCTCCGGGACAGGGACATACGAGCAGTACTTC
TRBV18	TRBD1	-	TRBJ1-5	CASSPPLGDRGLDSNQPQHF	TGTGCCAGCTCACCGCCTTTGGGGGACAGGGGGCTAGATAGCAATCAGCCCCAGCATTTT
TRBV28	-	-	TRBJ1-6	CASKREGNSPLHF	TGTGCCAGCAAGAGAGAGGGGAATTCACCCCTCCACTTT
TRBV11-3	TRBD2	-	TRBJ2-1	CASSLDGGRDNNEQFF	TGTGCCAGCAGCTTAGATGGCGGGAGGGATAACAATGAGCAGTTCTTC
TRBV10-3	-	-	TRBJ2-2	CAISEITGELFF	TGTGCCATCAGTGAAATAACCGGGGAGCTGTTTTTT
TRBV28	TRBD1	-	TRBJ1-2	CASSPTGSNYGYTF	TGTGCCAGCAGTCCGACAGGGTCCAACTATGGCTACACCTTC
TRBV25-1	-	-	TRBJ1-2	CASSSQGNNYGYTF	TGTGCCAGCAGTAGTCAGGGGAATAACTATGGCTACACCTTC
TRBV7-9	-	-	TRBJ1-1	CASSSPGHGEAFF	TGTGCCAGCAGCTCCCCGGGGCACGGCGAAGCTTTCTTT
TRBV7-3	-	-	TRBJ2-7	CASSLGREASYEQYF	TGTGCCAGCAGCTTAGGCAGGGAAGCTTCCTACGAGCAGTACTTC
TRBV7-2	TRBD2	-	TRBJ2-3	CASSLGAGGTDTQYF	TGTGCCAGCAGCTTAGGGGCGGGGGGCACAGATACGCAGTATTTT
TRBV28	-	-	TRBJ1-3	CASSLHSGNTIYF	TGTGCCAGCAGTTTACATTCAGGAAACACCATATATTTT
TRBV7-3	TRBD1	-	TRBJ1-2	CASSSRGRGYTF	TGTGCCAGCAGCTCCAGGGGGCGCGGCTACACCTTC
TRBV3-1/TRBV3-2	TRBD1	once	TRBJ1-2	CASSQGQGARGYTF	TGTGCCAGCAGCCAGGGACAGGGGGCGCGTGGCTACACCTTC
TRBV11-3	TRBD1	-	TRBJ1-1	CASSPGQVGNTEAFF	TGTGCCAGCAGCCCCGGACAGGTCGGGAACACTGAAGCTTTCTTT
TRBV18	TRBD1	-	TRBJ1-3	CASSPPGGLGNTIYF	TGTGCCAGCTCACCACCAGGGGGCCTTGGAAACACCATATATTTT
TRBV6-5	TRBD1	-	TRBJ2-7	CATLRPGTGVEQYF	TGTGCCACCCTGCGCCCTGGGACAGGGGTCGAGCAGTACTTC
TRBV7-3	TRBD2	-	TRBJ2-1	CASSLRLAGAGEQFF	TGTGCCAGCAGCTTAAGACTAGCGGGAGCGGGGGAGCAGTTCTTC
TRBV5-1	-	-	TRBJ1-4	CASSLGDSNEKLFF	TGCGCCAGCAGCTTGGGGGACTCTAATGAAAAACTGTTTTTT
TRBV28	-	-	TRBJ1-2	CAGKGFDYGYTF	TGTGCCGGAAAGGGGTTTGACTATGGCTACACCTTC
TRBV27	-	-	TRBJ2-7	CASRRSDLLVGSYEQYF	TGTGCCAGCAGAAGGTCAGACCTTCTTGTAGGCTCCTACGAGCAGTACTTC
TRBV6-5	TRBD1	-	TRBJ1-1	CASNREDRGLGAFF	TGTGCCAGCAACCGCGAGGACAGGGGGCTGGGAGCTTTCTTT
TRBV18	-	-	TRBJ2-3	CASSPRDATQYF	TGTGCCAGCTCACCAAGAGACGCTACGCAGTATTTT
TRBV11-1	-	-	TRBJ1-1	CASSSIMTANTEAFF	TGTGCCAGCAGCTCAATCATGACCGCGAACACTGAAGCTTTCTTT
TRBV7-2	-	-	TRBJ1-3	CASSSLVSGNTIYF	TGTGCCAGCAGCTCCCTAGTCTCTGGAAACACCATATATTTT
TRBV6-2/TRBV6-3	TRBD2	-	TRBJ2-1	CASSYSTGWAGALYNEQFF	TGTGCCAGCAGTTACTCGACGGGGTGGGCGGGAGCTCTCTACAATGAGCAGTTCTTC
TRBV7-9	-	-	TRBJ2-6	CATGRISGANVLTF	TGTGCCACCGGGAGAATCTCTGGGGCCAACGTCCTGACTTTC
TRBV2	-	-	TRBJ1-2	CASSGEGNYGYTF	TGTGCCAGCAGTGGTGAGGGGAACTATGGCTACACCTTC
TRBV20-1	-	-	TRBJ1-4	CSASIVWGSNEKLFF	TGCAGTGCTAGTATTGTGTGGGGTTCGAATGAAAAACTGTTTTTT
TRBV7-7	-	-	TRBJ1-5	CASSLAENQPQHF	TGTGCTAGCAGCTTAGCTGAAAATCAGCCCCAGCATTTT
TRBV7-2	-	-	TRBJ1-5	CASSPRGGRGNQPQHF	TGTGCCAGCAGCCCAAGGGGGGGTAGGGGCAATCAGCCCCAGCATTTT
TRBV6-4	-	-	TRBJ2-5	CASSDSPGGTQYF	TGTGCCAGCAGTGACTCACCCGGTGGGACCCAGTACTTC
TRBV7-2	-	-	TRBJ2-7	CASSLEMVGSEQYF	TGTGCCAGCAGCTTAGAGATGGTTGGGTCCGAGCAGTACTTC
TRBV7-3	-	once	TRBJ2-6	CASSLETGSGANVLTF	TGTGCCAGCAGCTTAGAGACAGGCTCTGGGGCCAACGTCCTGACTTTC
TRBV30	TRBD1	-	TRBJ2-1	CAWSPGQGYEQFF	TGTGCCTGGAGTCCCGGACAGGGCTATGAGCAGTTCTTC
TRBV9	TRBD1	-	TRBJ1-3	CASSVTSQQGPSSGNTIYF	TGTGCCAGCAGCGTTACGAGTCAACAGGGGCCAAGCTCTGGAAACACCATATATTTT
TRBV6-1	-	-	TRBJ1-5	CASSDRGQRNQPQHF	TGTGCCAGCAGTGACAGAGGACAGCGCAATCAGCCCCAGCATTTT
TRBV25-1	-	-	TRBJ1-1	CASSDPPMNTEAFF	TGTGCCAGCAGTGACCCGCCAATGAACACTGAAGCTTTCTTT
TRBV5-1	-	-	TRBJ1-5	CASSPNPGSNQPQHF	TGCGCCAGCAGCCCGAACCCTGGATCCAATCAGCCCCAGCATTTT
TRBV3-1/TRBV3-2	-	-	TRBJ2-2	CASSQGRGNGELFF	TGTGCCAGCAGCCAAGGGAGGGGGAACGGGGAGCTGTTTTTT
TRBV13	-	-	TRBJ2-5	CASSPPGAETQYF	TGTGCCAGCAGCCCCCCAGGGGCTGAGACCCAGTACTTC
TRBV3-1/TRBV3-2	-	-	TRBJ1-5	CASSYGPTGSQPQHF	TGTGCCAGCAGCTACGGGCCAACAGGGAGTCAGCCCCAGCATTTT
TRBV5-4	-	-	TRBJ1-4	CASSLRGLGEEKLFF	TGTGCCAGCAGCTTGCGGGGGCTGGGGGAAGAAAAACTGTTTTTT
TRBV7-8	-	-	TRBJ1-6	CASTPQGLYNSPLHF	TGTGCCAGCACCCCCCAGGGGCTCTATAATTCACCCCTCCACTTT
TRBV5-4	-	-	TRBJ2-1	CASQRTNEYNEQFF	TGTGCCAGCCAGAGGACCAACGAGTACAATGAGCAGTTCTTC
TRBV7-2	-	-	TRBJ2-2	CASSLVGGYTGELFF	TGTGCCAGCAGCTTAGTTGGGGGGTACACCGGGGAGCTGTTTTTT
TRBV5-1	-	-	TRBJ1-3	CASSKKTGGTGNTIYF	TGCGCCAGCAGCAAAAAAACGGGGGGAACTGGAAACACCATATATTTT
TRBV19	-	-	TRBJ2-7	CASSLRHQSSSYEQYF	TGTGCCAGTAGTCTCAGACACCAGTCAAGCTCCTACGAGCAGTACTTC
TRBV28	TRBD1	-	TRBJ1-2	CASSYGTGAHGYTF	TGTGCCAGCAGTTACGGGACAGGGGCTCATGGCTACACCTTC
TRBV4-3	-	-	TRBJ2-1	CASSQELGGSRDFYNEQFF	TGCGCCAGCAGCCAAGAGTTGGGAGGATCGAGGGACTTTTACAATGAGCAGTTCTTC
TRBV7-9	TRBD2	-	TRBJ2-2	CALGSGKGELFF	TGTGCCCTGGGGAGCGGGAAAGGGGAGCTGTTTTTT